This T cell receptor (beta chain) came from a study of early T cells in non-severe SARS-CoV-2 infection. In its sample, this clonotype was seen many times. No antigen is known for it. Trimming left V 3 bases short and J 4 bases short, with 6 bases between. From germline, CDR1 is SNHLY and CDR2 FYNNEI. The CDR3 runs 12 residues. TCRdb re-called the 5' RACE reads with MiXCR, one entry per CDR3 protein. Here the sample spans roughly 30,000 distinct CDR3 sequences, less than 6.5% being singletons. Points from the study as a whole: Matches to VDJdb favored anti-spike CD8 responses and missed private and CD4 specificities.

The material sequenced was whole blood, taken at baseline. The clonotype comes from an adult who was a healthcare worker with PCR-confirmed SARS-CoV-2 infection or an uninfected control (not recorded which). The V gene is TRBV2, the J gene TRBJ1-2; weak D call: TRBD1 (5 bases). CDR3 protein: CASSEDTYGYTF. The CDR3 nucleotides read TGTGCCAGCAGTGAGGACACCTATGGCTACACCTTC.